One sample yielded the 5 T cell receptor beta chains listed below, sequenced in a study of blood T cell repertoires in COVID-19. Sequenced by immunoSEQ multiplex PCR; TCRdb stores in-frame clones only, minus some. Here the sample spans over 100,000 clones, around 80% being singletons. Sequenced input: peripheral blood. The receptors shown here come from a man aged 60 to 69 with active or convalescent COVID-19.

This CDR3 is CATSGLAVPLSYNEQFF. The CDR3 coding sequence is TGTGCCACCAGTGGTCTAGCGGTCCCTCTCTCCTACAATGAGCAGTTCTTC. The chain has TRBV24-1 and TRBJ2-1; 7 bases are a match to TRBD2. The germline CDR1 and CDR2 sequences are KGHDR and SFDVKD. This CDR3 region has 17 residues. The ends lost 5 bases at V and 0 bases at J; junction bases unmatched: 9.

The V gene is TRBV5-4, the J gene TRBJ2-3; 8 positions match TRBD2. V trimming: 2 bases; J trimming: 0 bases; junction bases outside the gene matches: 5. The germline V gene has CDR1 SGHNT and CDR2 YYREEE (reference sequence). This CDR3 spans 16 amino acids. The CDR3 DNA reads as TGTGCCAGCAGCTTATACGGACTAGCTAGCACAGATACGCAGTATTTT. This encodes CASSLYGLASTDTQYF.

J is TRBJ2-5 and V is TRBV18; D might be TRBD2 (6 bases). The CDR3 loop spans 15 amino acids. V lost 0 bases and J lost 3, with 11 bases in between. Germline-derived CDR1 and CDR2 are KGHSH and LQKENI. CDR3 loop: CASSPPQGGEETQYF. CDR3 nucleotides: TGTGCCAGCTCACCACCTCAAGGAGGGGAAGAGACCCAGTACTTC.

The chain employs TRBV7-3 and TRBJ1-1; D possibly corresponds to TRBD1 (5 bases). The CDR3 length is 14 residues. The germline V gene encodes CDR1 SGHTA and CDR2 FQGTGA. V was pared by 2 bases and J by 3 bases, with 10 bases between. The CDR3 DNA sequence: TGTGCCAGCAGCTTAGACAGCTGGGACACTGAAGCTTTCTTT. This encodes CASSLDSWDTEAFF. Looking up the rest from reference TRBV7-3 and TRBJ1-1 gives the full variable domain: GAGVSQTPSNKVTEKGKYVELRCDPISGHTALYWYRQSLGQGPEFLIYFQGTGAADDSGLPNDRFFAVRPEGSVSTLKIQRTERGDSAVYLCASSLDSWDTEAFFGQGTRLTVV.

The chain employs TRBV4-2 and TRBJ2-1; tentative D call: TRBD2 (6 bases). The ends were cut back, 2 bases at V and 2 bases at J, with 10 bases in the middle. This CDR3 has 15 residues. CDR1 and CDR2 (germline): LGHNA, YNFKEQ. The CDR3 loop reads CASSQPGVTYNEQFF. Here the CDR3 DNA reads TGTGCCAGCAGCCAACCGGGAGTCACCTACAATGAGCAGTTCTTC.